Listed below are T cell receptor beta chains from one sample, sequenced in a study of regulatory T cells in long-lasting Graves disease. TCRdb ran MiXCR on the multiplex PCR reads and lists one entry per CDR3 protein. Among over 450,000 distinct CDR3 sequences listed, around 11% were seen once. This sample also appeared in a second study, on T cells in Graves' hyperthyroidism and ophthalmopathy.

Sequences were derived from peripheral blood mononuclear cells (PBMCs), sampled at new diagnosis, from a patient treated with antithyroid drugs. The origin of the receptors is a woman aged 25-40 years with Graves disease. CDR3s include the opening cysteine and the closing phenylalanine or tryptophan. Expanded clones get a size class; other rows say once, few or many, or leave the size out.

v_gene	abundance	j_gene	CDR3aa
TRBV20-1	few	TRBJ2-7	CSARVREGLAGGEQYF
TRBV20-1	few	TRBJ2-3	CSAGLGGADTQYF
TRBV9	NA	TRBJ2-1	CASSPGGSIFEQFF
TRBV7-3	NA	TRBJ2-3	CASSLGRITDTQYF
TRBV25-1	many	TRBJ1-1	CATQRGGRNTEAFF
TRBV7-9	NA	TRBJ1-2	CASTQTEFSYTF
TRBV9	many	TRBJ1-2	CASSPPGQGFGYTF
TRBV11-2	many	TRBJ2-1	CASSLGADRFGEQFF
TRBV6-2/TRBV6-3	NA	TRBJ2-7	CASSEEVQEAYEQYF
TRBV6-2/TRBV6-3	NA	TRBJ2-3	CASSLRDWSTDTQYF
TRBV20-1	NA	TRBJ1-3	CSARQLGRGRYGNTIYF
TRBV6-1	many	TRBJ2-7	CASSERGGSGASYEQYF
TRBV28	many	TRBJ1-1	CASSLQGAGTFF
TRBV7-9	NA	TRBJ2-1	CASSGASGLAEYNEQFF
TRBV11-2	NA	TRBJ2-7	CASSLITGGPHEQYF
TRBV4-1	few	TRBJ1-5	CASSQDTSIPGPQHF
TRBV27	many	TRBJ1-1	CASSLSWGNTEAFF